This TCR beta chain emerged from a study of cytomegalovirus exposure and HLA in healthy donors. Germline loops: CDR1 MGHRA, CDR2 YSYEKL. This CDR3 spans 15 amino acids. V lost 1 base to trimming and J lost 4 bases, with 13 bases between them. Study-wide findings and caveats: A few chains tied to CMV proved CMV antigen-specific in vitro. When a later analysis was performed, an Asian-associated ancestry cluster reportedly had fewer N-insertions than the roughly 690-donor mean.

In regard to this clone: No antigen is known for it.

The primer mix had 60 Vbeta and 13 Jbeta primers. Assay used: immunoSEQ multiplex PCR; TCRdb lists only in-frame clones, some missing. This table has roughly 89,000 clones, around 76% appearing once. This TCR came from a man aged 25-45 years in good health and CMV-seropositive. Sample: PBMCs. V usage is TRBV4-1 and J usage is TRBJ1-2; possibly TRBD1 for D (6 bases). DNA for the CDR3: TGCGCCAGCAGCCAAGGGGGACAACTCGTCTATGGCTACACCTTC. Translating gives CASSQGGQLVYGYTF.